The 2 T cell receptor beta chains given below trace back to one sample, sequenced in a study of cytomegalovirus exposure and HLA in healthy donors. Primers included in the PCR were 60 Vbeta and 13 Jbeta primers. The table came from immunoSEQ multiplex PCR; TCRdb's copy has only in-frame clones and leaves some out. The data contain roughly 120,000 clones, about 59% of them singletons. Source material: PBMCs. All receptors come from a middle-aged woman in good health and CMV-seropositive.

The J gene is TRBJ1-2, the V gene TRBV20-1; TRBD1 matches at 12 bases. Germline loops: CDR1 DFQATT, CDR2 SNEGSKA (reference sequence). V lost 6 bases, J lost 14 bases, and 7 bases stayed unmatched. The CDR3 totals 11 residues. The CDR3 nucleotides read TGCAGTGCCTCCGGGACAGGGGGCCAAACCTTC. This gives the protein CSASGTGGQTF.

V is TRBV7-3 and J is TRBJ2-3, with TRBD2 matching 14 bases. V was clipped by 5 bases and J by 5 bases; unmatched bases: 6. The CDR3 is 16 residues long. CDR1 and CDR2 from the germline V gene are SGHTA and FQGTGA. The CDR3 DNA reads TGTGCCAGCAGCCAGGGACTAGCGGGAGTTTTAGATACGCAGTATTTT. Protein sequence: CASSQGLAGVLDTQYF.